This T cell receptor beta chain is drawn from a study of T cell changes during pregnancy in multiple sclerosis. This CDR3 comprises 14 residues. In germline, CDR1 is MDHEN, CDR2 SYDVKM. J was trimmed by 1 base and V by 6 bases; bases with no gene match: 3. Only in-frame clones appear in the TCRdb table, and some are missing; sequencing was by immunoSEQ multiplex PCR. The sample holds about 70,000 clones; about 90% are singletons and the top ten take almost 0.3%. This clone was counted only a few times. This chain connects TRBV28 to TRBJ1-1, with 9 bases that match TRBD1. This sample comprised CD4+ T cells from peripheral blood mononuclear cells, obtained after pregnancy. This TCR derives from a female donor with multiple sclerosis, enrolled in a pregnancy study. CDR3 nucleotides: TGTGCCAGCAGCAACAGGGGGCAGAACACTGAAGCTTTCTTT. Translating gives CASSNRGQNTEAFF.